This T cell receptor beta chain derives from a study of post-analysis software for immune sequencing data. General study results and limits: The five TRBV segments detected at higher frequency in patients than in controls included TRBV5-6, TRBV5-1 and TRBV20-1.

The germline V gene encodes CDR1 LGHNA and CDR2 YSLEER. This CDR3 has 15 residues. V was pared by 4 bases and J by 5 bases, with 6 bases of the junction left unmatched. Unique molecular identifiers featured in each of the TCR beta cDNA libraries. The yield from about 1 to 10 million T cells was around 500,000 cDNA molecules in total. TCRdb independently ran MiXCR on the PCR reads; one entry per CDR3 protein. Of about half a million distinct CDR3 sequences in the sample, 40% to 55% are singletons; the top ten hold over 10%. Worth noting for this clonotype: Its cognate antigen is unknown.

The chain combines TRBV4-3 with TRBJ1-5; 9 bases fit TRBD1. The sample consisted of blood. This clonotype originated in a girl aged 10-17 years with multiple sclerosis. The CDR3 nucleotides read TGCGCCAGCAGCCCCGGGACAGGGTGGGATCAGCCCCAGCATTTT. Its translation: CASSPGTGWDQPQHF.